This T cell receptor beta chain emerged from a study of T cells in Graves' hyperthyroidism and ophthalmopathy. Study-level background: Peripheral blood draws took place at initial diagnosis, ahead of any treatment. Study-level findings and limits: It was a median approximately 6 months before onset that the model predicted ophthalmopathy.

Amplified TCR beta CDR3 regions came from RNA transcripts. The HTBI primer set served for first-round RT-PCR of the TCR CDR3. From the multiplex PCR reads, TCRdb called clonotypes with MiXCR, one entry per CDR3 protein. The table shows under 450,000 distinct CDR3 sequences, with 13% occurring only once. J gave up 10 bases and V 8 bases, and 8 bases lay outside the gene matches. From germline, CDR1 is MDHEN and CDR2 SYDVKM. This CDR3 comprises 13 residues. This clonotype has just a few counts. Its matching antigen is unknown. Sequences were obtained from blood. V usage is TRBV28 and J usage is TRBJ1-4; TRBD1 matches 9 bases. This receptor was taken from a man younger than 45 with Graves' hyperthyroidism that later progressed to Graves' ophthalmopathy. CDR3 sequence: CASGDRVFGKLFF. CDR3 DNA sequence: TGTGCCAGCGGGGACAGGGTGTTTGGAAAACTGTTTTTT.